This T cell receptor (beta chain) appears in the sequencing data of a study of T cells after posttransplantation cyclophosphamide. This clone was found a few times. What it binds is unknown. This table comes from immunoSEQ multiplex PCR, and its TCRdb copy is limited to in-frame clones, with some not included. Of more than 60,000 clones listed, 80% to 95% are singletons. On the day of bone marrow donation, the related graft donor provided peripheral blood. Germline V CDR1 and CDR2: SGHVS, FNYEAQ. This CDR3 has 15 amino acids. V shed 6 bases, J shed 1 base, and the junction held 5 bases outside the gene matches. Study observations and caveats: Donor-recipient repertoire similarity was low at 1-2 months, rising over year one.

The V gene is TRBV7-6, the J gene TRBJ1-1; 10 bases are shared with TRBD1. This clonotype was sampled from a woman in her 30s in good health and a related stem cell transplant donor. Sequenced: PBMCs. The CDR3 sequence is CASRRQGARNTEAFF. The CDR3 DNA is TGTGCCAGCAGACGACAGGGGGCGCGGAACACTGAAGCTTTCTTT.